Below are 26 T cell receptor beta chains sequenced from a single sample in a study of shared clonotypes between healthy human individuals. The naive CD8 fraction comprised CD45RO-negative cells positively selected for CCR7 and excluded terminally differentiated effector memory CD45RA+ cells. Measured with immunoSEQ multiplex PCR; TCRdb has only the in-frame clones, and not every one. Of under 700,000 clones listed, 95% were seen once; the top ten hold over 0.1%. The source material was naive CD8+ T cells sorted from blood. These receptors originate from a woman aged 25 to 39 in good health.

In its sample, this clone was seen once. This chain links TRBV7-9 with TRBJ1-4, with 9 bases lining up with TRBD1. Trimming at V came to 7 bases and at J to 3 bases, leaving 12 bases not matched to a gene. The CDR3 runs 17 residues. Germline values: CDR1 SEHNR, CDR2 FQNEAQ (reference sequence). CDR3 DNA sequence: TGTGCCAGCAAACCGGACAGGGGATCGGTGTCTAATGAAAAACTGTTTTTT. It translates to CASKPDRGSVSNEKLFF.

In its sample, this clone was seen once. The chain links TRBV5-4 to TRBJ2-7; 13 nucleotides line up with TRBD2. Germline lookup yields CDR1 SGHNT and CDR2 YYREEE (reference sequence). The CDR3 has 19 residues. V lost 0 bases and J lost 3; bases outside the gene matches: 12. DNA for the CDR3: TGTGCCAGCAGCTTGGGGGCGACACTAGCGGGAGGGAGGATCTACGAGCAGTACTTC. This codes for CASSLGATLAGGRIYEQYF.

The V call is TRBV9, the J call TRBJ1-4; tentatively, D is TRBD1 (5 bases). The CDR3 loop spans 11 amino acids. Germline V gene data show CDR1 as SGDLS and CDR2 as YYNGEE. V gave up 4 bases and J gave up 11 bases, with 9 bases separating them. CDR3 nucleotide sequence: TGTGCCAGCAGCTCCGGGGGGAAACTGTTTTTT. As protein: CASSSGGKLFF.

The V and J genes are TRBV11-2 and TRBJ1-1; possible D gene TRBD1, 5 bases. CDR3 length equals 16 residues. Between the trimmed V and J ends, which lost 0 bases and 5 bases, there was a span of 16 bases. Looked up from germline, CDR1 is SGHAT and CDR2 is FQNNGV. CDR3 bases: TGTGCCAGCAGCTTAGATGTCTGGGGGGAGGGAACTGAAGCTTTCTTT. Amino acid sequence: CASSLDVWGEGTEAFF.

The rearrangement joins TRBV19 to TRBJ2-3; D tentatively fits TRBD1 or TRBD2 (5 bases each). Germline assignment: CDR1 LNHDA and CDR2 SQIVND (reference sequence). The ends were cut back, 0 bases at V and 7 bases at J, with 14 bases in the middle. The CDR3 is 15 residues long. CDR3 protein: CASSIDREGTNTQYF. In DNA form, the CDR3 reads TGTGCCAGTAGTATAGATCGTGAGGGGACGAATACGCAGTATTTT.

This chain joins TRBV28 and TRBJ1-5, with D maybe TRBD1 (5 bases). The CDR3 is 14 residues long. Germline CDR1 reads MDHEN; CDR2 reads SYDVKM. Trimming pared 4 bases from V and 6 bases from J, leaving 13 bases between. CDR3 in DNA: TGTGCCAGCAGTTCGGGGTTCGGGGGTCAGCCCCAGCATTTT. This encodes CASSSGFGGQPQHF. The whole variable domain, remainder taken from reference TRBV28 and TRBJ1-5, is DVKVTQSSRYLVKRTGEKVFLECVQDMDHENMFWYRQDPGLGLRLIYFSYDVKMKEKGDIPEGYSVSREKKERFSLILESASTNQTSMYLCASSSGFGGQPQHFGDGTRLSIL.

The CDR3: CASSDITGTGLGYTF. In nucleotides, the CDR3 is TGTGCCAGCAGCGATATAACCGGGACAGGGCTTGGCTACACCTTC. The chain recombines TRBV28 with TRBJ1-2, with TRBD1 matching over 9 bases. J gave up 7 bases and V 6 bases, and 12 bases lay outside the gene matches. CDR1 is MDHEN and CDR2 is SYDVKM in the germline V gene. The CDR3 runs to 15 residues.

The CDR3 nucleotides read TGCGCCAGCAGCGAAGGAGGGGCGGCCCTCCACTTT. Translation gives CASSEGGAALHF. The rearrangement uses TRBV4-1 and TRBJ1-6; a weak D match, TRBD1 (5 bases). Germline lookup yields CDR1 MGHRA and CDR2 YSYEKL. Between the trimmed V and J ends, which lost 5 bases and 14 bases, there was a span of 13 bases. The CDR3 is 12 residues long.

CDR3 region: CASSPDAGPIDEQYF. The DNA of the CDR3 is TGTGCCAGCAGCCCGGACGCCGGGCCGATCGACGAGCAGTACTTC. This chain joins TRBV5-6 and TRBJ2-5; no clear D. The end of the DNA aligns better with TRBJ2-7, so the J call may be wrong. The length of the CDR3 is 15 residues. Germline CDR1 is SGHDT and CDR2 is YYEEEE.

The chain recombines TRBV11-2 with TRBJ2-5; either TRBD1 or TRBD2 may supply D (5 bases each). Germline assignment: CDR1 SGHAT and CDR2 FQNNGV. Trimming left V 4 bases short and J 0 bases short, with 12 bases between. The length of the CDR3 is 15 residues. The chain's CDR3 is CASSSLRGYQETQYF. CDR3 bases: TGTGCCAGCAGCTCCCTGAGGGGCTACCAAGAGACCCAGTACTTC.

This rearrangement joins TRBV5-1 to TRBJ2-1; D may match TRBD1 or TRBD2 (5 bases each). Trimming pared 5 bases from V and 1 base from J, leaving 10 bases between. Germline lookup yields CDR1 SGHRS and CDR2 YFSETQ. The CDR3 consists of 14 residues. DNA of the CDR3: TGCGCCAGCAGGGGGGTGGGGTCCTACAATGAGCAGTTCTTC. It encodes CASRGVGSYNEQFF.

The chain carries TRBV7-9 and TRBJ2-7, with D possibly being TRBD1 (5 bases). Germline V gives CDR1 SEHNR, CDR2 FQNEAQ (reference sequence). The ends were cut back, 1 base at V and 5 bases at J, with 12 bases in the middle. The CDR3 contains 14 residues. The CDR3 loop reads CASSLVTRVDEQYF. In DNA form, the CDR3 reads TGTGCCAGCAGCTTAGTTACCAGGGTGGACGAGCAGTACTTC.

This chain joins TRBV10-1 and TRBJ1-1; 9 bases align to TRBD1. Germline V gives CDR1 WNHNN, CDR2 SYGVQD (reference sequence). This CDR3 spans 15 amino acids. J gave up 6 bases and V 3 bases, and 8 bases lay outside the gene matches. CDR3 DNA sequence: TGCGCCAGCAGTGATTATGGACAGGGGTCCCCTGAAGCTTTCTTT. Translation: CASSDYGQGSPEAFF.

In regard to this clone: The junction departs from the called germline gene at one end, perhaps through a read error. The same CDR3 is also encoded by other DNA sequences in this sample. The gene calls are TRBV27 and TRBJ1-5; D ambiguous. The CDR3 is 15 amino acids. The germline CDR1 and CDR2 sequences are MNHEY and SMNVEV (reference sequence). CDR3 sequence (DNA): TGTGCCAGCAGCTTATCGAGAGGTAGCAATCAGCCCCAGCATTTT. Amino acids: CASSLSRGSNQPQHF.

This chain uses TRBV19 with TRBJ2-5; D uncertain. V was trimmed by 3 bases and J by 2 bases, leaving 10 bases between them. Per germline, CDR1 LNHDA and CDR2 SQIVND (reference sequence). This CDR3 has 14 residues. In nucleotides, the CDR3 is TGTGCCAGTAGTATCGCCCAGCAACAAGAGACCCAGTACTTC. As protein: CASSIAQQQETQYF.

The chain carries TRBV29-1 and TRBJ1-4; D gene ambiguous. This CDR3 is 14 amino acids long. With 7 bases removed from V and 0 bases from J, the gap between germline ends came to 12 bases. Germline V lookup: CDR1 SQVTM, CDR2 ANQGSEA. The CDR3 nucleotides are TGCAGCGGAACTGCGGGTGCAACTAATGAAAAACTGTTTTTT. Protein: CSGTAGATNEKLFF.

The chain links TRBV2 to TRBJ1-2; D is perhaps TRBD1 (5 bases). The CDR3 consists of 14 residues. Germline CDR1 is SNHLY and CDR2 is FYNNEI. V shed 3 bases and J shed 5 bases, with 13 bases lying between them. CDR3 DNA sequence: TGTGCCAGCAGTGACCACGGGACTGGTTATGGCTACACCTTC. Amino acids: CASSDHGTGYGYTF.

This chain links TRBV7-8 with TRBJ2-3, with D possibly being TRBD2 (6 bases). Germline CDR1 SGHVS, CDR2 FQNEAQ. Trimming took off 4 bases at V and 4 bases at J, with 12 bases between the two ends. The CDR3 loop spans 14 amino acids. As DNA, the CDR3 is TGTGCCAGCAGCTCTTTCTCTAGCGCAGATACGCAGTATTTT. It encodes CASSSFSSADTQYF. Full variable domain (rest looked up from reference TRBV7-8 and TRBJ2-3): GAGVSQSPRYKVAKRGQDVALRCDPISGHVSLFWYQQALGQGPEFLTYFQNEAQLDKSGLPSDRFFAERPEGSVSTLKIQRTQQEDSAVYLCASSSFSSADTQYFGPGTRLTVL.

The chain couples TRBV2 to TRBJ2-5, with 10 bases matching TRBD1. Germline-derived CDR1 and CDR2 are SNHLY and FYNNEI. CDR3 length equals 16 residues. Unmatched junction bases numbered 8, after V lost 6 bases and J lost 1 base. The CDR3 bases are TGTGCCAGCAGCCCCCGGGACAGGGGCCCCCAAGAGACCCAGTACTTC. Residues: CASSPRDRGPQETQYF.

Notes on this clone: This CDR3 is also generated by other DNA sequences in the sample. V usage is TRBV5-4 and J usage is TRBJ2-3, with D unresolved. V gave up 3 bases and J gave up 3 bases, with 5 bases separating them. The CDR3 has 12 residues. CDR1 and CDR2 (germline): SGHNT, YYREEE (reference sequence). The CDR3 is CASSSGTDTQYF. The CDR3 coding sequence is TGTGCCAGCAGCTCCGGGACAGATACGCAGTATTTT.

The chain uses TRBV19 and TRBJ2-4; D possibly corresponds to TRBD2 (6 bases). Germline CDR1 is LNHDA and CDR2 is SQIVND (reference sequence). The CDR3 extends over 14 amino acids. V lost 1 base to trimming and J lost 5 bases, with 9 bases between them. The CDR3, as DNA: TGTGCCAGTAGTATAGTGGGCGGGGAAAACATTCAGTACTTC. Amino acids: CASSIVGGENIQYF.

V and J are TRBV19 and TRBJ2-7; maybe TRBD2 (5 bases). The CDR3 is 12 amino acids. Germline V gene sequence: CDR1 LNHDA, CDR2 SQIVND (reference sequence). The V end lost 5 bases, the J end lost 6 bases, and 11 bases lay between the germline ends. CDR3 in DNA: TGTGCCAGTAGTCCCTTCGGGGTCGAGCAGTACTTC. Translation gives CASSPFGVEQYF.

The rearrangement uses TRBV7-9 and TRBJ2-7; TRBD2 matches at 8 bases. Per the germline V gene, CDR1 is SEHNR and CDR2 is FQNEAQ (reference sequence). The V segment lost 5 bases and the J segment 1 base; nucleotides outside the gene matches: 7. The CDR3 length is 15 residues. CDR3 in DNA: TGTGCCAGCAGCCGCACTAGCGGCGGGTCCTACGAGCAGTACTTC. It encodes CASSRTSGGSYEQYF.

The chain is built from TRBV28 and TRBJ2-1, with 8 bases lining up with TRBD1. V was pared by 5 bases and J by 7 bases, with 7 bases of the junction left unmatched. From germline, CDR1 is MDHEN and CDR2 SYDVKM. CDR3 length: 14 residues. CDR3 coding DNA: TGTGCCAGCAGTCCCAGGGGGCATGGGAATGAGCAGTTCTTC. It encodes CASSPRGHGNEQFF.

On this clone: At the DNA level, this CDR3 is encoded by other sequences in the same sample as well. The chain recombines TRBV28 with TRBJ2-7, with D hard to call. With 3 bases removed from V and 0 bases from J, the gap between germline ends came to 6 bases. The CDR3 is 13 residues long. Germline CDR1 MDHEN, CDR2 SYDVKM. In DNA, the CDR3 is TGTGCCAGCAGTTTTGGCGGCTCCTACGAGCAGTACTTC. It yields the protein CASSFGGSYEQYF.

The V and J genes are TRBV6-5 and TRBJ2-7; TRBD2 matches at 8 bases. This CDR3 spans 14 amino acids. Germline values: CDR1 MNHEY, CDR2 SVGAGI. V shed 2 bases, J shed 7 bases, and the junction held 7 bases outside the gene matches. The CDR3 spells CASSYNAGGGEQYF. CDR3 bases: TGTGCCAGCAGTTACAATGCGGGAGGTGGGGAGCAGTACTTC.